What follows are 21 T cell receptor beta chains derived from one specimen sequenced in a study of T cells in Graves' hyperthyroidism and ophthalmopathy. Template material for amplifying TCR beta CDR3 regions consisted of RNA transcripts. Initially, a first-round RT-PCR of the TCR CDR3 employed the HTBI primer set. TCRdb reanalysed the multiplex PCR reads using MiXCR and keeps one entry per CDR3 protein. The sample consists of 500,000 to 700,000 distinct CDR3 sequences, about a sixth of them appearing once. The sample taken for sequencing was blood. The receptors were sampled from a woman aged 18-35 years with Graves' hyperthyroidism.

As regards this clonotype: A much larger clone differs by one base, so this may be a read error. CDR3 amino acids: CASSRGTSDTDAFF. CDR3 nucleotide sequence: TGTGCCAGCAGCCGGGGGACATCAGACACTGACGCTTTCTTT. The chain combines TRBV7-9 with TRBJ1-1, with TRBD1 as a possible D gene (6 bases). The CDR3 totals 14 residues. Per germline, CDR1 SEHNR and CDR2 FQNEAQ (reference sequence).

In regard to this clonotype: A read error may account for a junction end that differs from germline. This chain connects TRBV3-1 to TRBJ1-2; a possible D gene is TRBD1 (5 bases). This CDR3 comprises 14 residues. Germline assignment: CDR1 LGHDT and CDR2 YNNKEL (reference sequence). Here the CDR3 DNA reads TGTGCCAGCAGCCAAGGGGACCGTAACTATAGCTACACCTTC. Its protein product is CASSQGDRNYSYTF.

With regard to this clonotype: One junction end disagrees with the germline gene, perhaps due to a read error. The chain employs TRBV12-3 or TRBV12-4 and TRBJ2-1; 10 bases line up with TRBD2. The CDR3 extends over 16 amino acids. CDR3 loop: CASRLAGGSSYNEQFF. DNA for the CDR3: TGTGCCAGCAGATTAGCGGGAGGCAGCTCCTACAATGAGCAGTTCTTC.

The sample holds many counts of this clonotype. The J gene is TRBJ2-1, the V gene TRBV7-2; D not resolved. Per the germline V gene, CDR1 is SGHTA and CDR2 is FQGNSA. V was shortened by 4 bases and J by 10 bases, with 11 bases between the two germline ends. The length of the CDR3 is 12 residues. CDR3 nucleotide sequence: TGTGCCAGCAGCTGGGGTTTGGCAGAGCAGTTCTTC. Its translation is CASSWGLAEQFF.

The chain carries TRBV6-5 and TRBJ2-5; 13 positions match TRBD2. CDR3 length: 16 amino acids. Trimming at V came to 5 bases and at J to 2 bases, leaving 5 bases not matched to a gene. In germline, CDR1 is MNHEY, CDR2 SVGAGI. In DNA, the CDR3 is TGTGCCAGCAGTACTCGGACTAGCGGGAGTCAAGAGACCCAGTACTTC. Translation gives CASSTRTSGSQETQYF.

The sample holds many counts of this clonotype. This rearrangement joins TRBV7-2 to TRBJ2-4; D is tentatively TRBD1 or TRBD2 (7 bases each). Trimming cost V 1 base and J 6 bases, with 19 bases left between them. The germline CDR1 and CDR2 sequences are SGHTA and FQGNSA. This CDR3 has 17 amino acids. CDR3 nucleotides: TGTGCCAGCAGCTTAGGCCGATGGTCCAGGGGGGGAAACATTCAGTACTTC. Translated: CASSLGRWSRGGNIQYF.

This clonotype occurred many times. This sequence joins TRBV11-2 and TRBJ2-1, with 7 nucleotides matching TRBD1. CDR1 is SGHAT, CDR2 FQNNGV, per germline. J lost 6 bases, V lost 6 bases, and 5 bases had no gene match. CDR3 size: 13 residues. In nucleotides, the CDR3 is TGTGCCAGCAGGGGACAGTTTACCAATGAGCAGTTCTTC. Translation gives CASRGQFTNEQFF. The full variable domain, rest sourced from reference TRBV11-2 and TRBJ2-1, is EAGVAQSPRYKIIEKRQSVAFWCNPISGHATLYWYQQILGQGPKLLIQFQNNGVVDDSQLPKDRFSAERLKGVDSTLKIQPAKLEDSAVYLCASRGQFTNEQFFGPGTRLTVL.

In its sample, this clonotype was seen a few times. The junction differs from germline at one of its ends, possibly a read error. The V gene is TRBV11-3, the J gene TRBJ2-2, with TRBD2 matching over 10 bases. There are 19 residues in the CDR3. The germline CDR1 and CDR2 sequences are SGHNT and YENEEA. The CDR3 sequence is CAGSKGASGSVLGTGELFF. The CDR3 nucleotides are TGTGCCGGCAGCAAGGGGGCTAGCGGGAGTGTGCTGGGGACCGGGGAGCTGTTTTTT.

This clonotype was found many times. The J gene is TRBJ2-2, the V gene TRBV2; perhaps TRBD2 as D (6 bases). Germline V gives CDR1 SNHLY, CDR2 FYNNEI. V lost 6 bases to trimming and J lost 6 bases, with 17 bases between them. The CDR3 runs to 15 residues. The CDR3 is CASSRFTSFSGELFF. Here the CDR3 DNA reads TGTGCCAGCAGCAGATTTACTAGCTTTTCCGGGGAGCTGTTTTTT. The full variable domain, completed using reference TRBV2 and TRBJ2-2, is EPEVTQTPSHQVTQMGQEVILRCVPISNHLYFYWYRQILGQKVEFLVSFYNNEISEKSEIFDDQFSVERPDGSNFTLKIRSTKLEDSAMYFCASSRFTSFSGELFFGEGSRLTVL.

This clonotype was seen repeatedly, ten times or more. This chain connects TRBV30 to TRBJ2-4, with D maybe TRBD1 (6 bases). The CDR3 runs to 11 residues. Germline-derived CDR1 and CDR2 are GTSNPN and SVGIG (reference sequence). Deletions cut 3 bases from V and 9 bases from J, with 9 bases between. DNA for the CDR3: TGTGCCTGGAGGACAGGTCCCATTCAGTACTTC. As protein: CAWRTGPIQYF. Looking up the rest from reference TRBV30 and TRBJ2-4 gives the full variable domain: SQTIHQWPATLVQPVGSPLSLECTVEGTSNPNLYWYRQAAGRGLQLLFYSVGIGQISSEVPQNLSASRPQDRQFILSSKKLLLSDSGFYLCAWRTGPIQYFGAGTRLSVL.

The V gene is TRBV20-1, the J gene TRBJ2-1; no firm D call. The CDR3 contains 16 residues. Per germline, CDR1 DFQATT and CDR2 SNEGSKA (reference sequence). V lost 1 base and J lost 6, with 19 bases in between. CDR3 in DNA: TGCAGTGCTAGAGTGTGGGGAATGCCCTTACGCAATGAGCAGTTCTTC. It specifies CSARVWGMPLRNEQFF.

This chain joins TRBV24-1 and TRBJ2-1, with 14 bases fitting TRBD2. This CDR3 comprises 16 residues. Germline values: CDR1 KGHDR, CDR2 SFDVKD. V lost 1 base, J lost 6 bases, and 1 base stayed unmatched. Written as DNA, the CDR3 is TGTGCCACCAGTGATTTTGGGACTAGCGGGAGCAATGAGCAGTTCTTC. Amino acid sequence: CATSDFGTSGSNEQFF.

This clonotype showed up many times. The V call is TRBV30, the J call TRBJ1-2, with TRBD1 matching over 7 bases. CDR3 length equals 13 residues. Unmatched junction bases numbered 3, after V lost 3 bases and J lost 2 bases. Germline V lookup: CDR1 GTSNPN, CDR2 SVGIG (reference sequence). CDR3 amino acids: CAWSTGANYGYTF. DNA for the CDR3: TGTGCCTGGAGCACAGGGGCCAACTATGGCTACACCTTC.

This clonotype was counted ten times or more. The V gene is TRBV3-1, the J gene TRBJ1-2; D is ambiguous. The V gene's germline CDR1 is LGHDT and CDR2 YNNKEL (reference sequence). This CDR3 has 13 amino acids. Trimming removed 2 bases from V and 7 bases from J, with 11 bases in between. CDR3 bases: TGTGCCAGCAGCCAAAGCCAAGAACTTGGCTACACCTTC. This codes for CASSQSQELGYTF.

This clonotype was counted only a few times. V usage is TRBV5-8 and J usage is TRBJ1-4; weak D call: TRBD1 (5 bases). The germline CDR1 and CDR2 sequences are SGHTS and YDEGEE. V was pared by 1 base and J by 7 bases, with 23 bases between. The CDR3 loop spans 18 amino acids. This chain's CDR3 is CASSLFRGIAWGGEKLFF. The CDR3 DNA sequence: TGTGCCAGCAGCTTGTTCCGGGGAATCGCTTGGGGGGGTGAAAAACTGTTTTTT. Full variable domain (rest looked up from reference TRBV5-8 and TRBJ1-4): EAGVTQSPTHLIKTRGQQATLRCSPISGHTSVYWYQQALGLGLQFLLWYDEGEERNRGNFPPRFSGRQFPNYSSELNVNALELEDSALYLCASSLFRGIAWGGEKLFFGSGTQLSVL.

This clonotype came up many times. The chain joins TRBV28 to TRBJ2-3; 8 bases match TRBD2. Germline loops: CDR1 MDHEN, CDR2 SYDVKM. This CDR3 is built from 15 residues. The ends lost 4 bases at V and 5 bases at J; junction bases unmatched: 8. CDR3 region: CASSSRAGEVDTQYF. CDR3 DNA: TGTGCCAGCAGTTCCCGAGCGGGAGAGGTAGATACGCAGTATTTT.

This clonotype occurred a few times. In DNA, the CDR3 is TGTGCCAGCTCACCACTAATTCGCTCCTACGAGCAGTACTTC. Protein: CASSPLIRSYEQYF. The chain links TRBV18 to TRBJ2-7; D unresolved. Germline CDR1 KGHSH, CDR2 LQKENI. CDR3 length: 14 residues. Trimming stripped 1 base from V and 0 bases from J, with 7 bases between.

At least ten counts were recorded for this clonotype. Here the CDR3 DNA reads TGTGCCAGCAGCCCGGGCCCCTATGAAGCTTTCTTT. Translation gives CASSPGPYEAFF. V is TRBV3-1 and J is TRBJ1-1; D is uncertain. There are 12 residues in the CDR3. Trimming left V 4 bases short and J 7 bases short, with 10 bases between. The germline V gene has CDR1 LGHDT and CDR2 YNNKEL (reference sequence).

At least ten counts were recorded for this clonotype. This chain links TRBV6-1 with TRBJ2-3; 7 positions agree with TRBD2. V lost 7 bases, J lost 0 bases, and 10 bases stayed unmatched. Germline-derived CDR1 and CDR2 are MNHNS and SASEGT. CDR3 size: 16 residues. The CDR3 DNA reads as TGTGCCAGCACCGCGGGCGGCGGGAGTAGCACAGATACGCAGTATTTT. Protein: CASTAGGGSSTDTQYF.

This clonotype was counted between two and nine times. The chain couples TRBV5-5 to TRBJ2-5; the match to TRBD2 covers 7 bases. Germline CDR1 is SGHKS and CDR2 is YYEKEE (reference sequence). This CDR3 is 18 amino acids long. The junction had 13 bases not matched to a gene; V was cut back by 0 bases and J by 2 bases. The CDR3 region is CASSLGEGLLVIQETQYF. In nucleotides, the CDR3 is TGTGCCAGCAGCTTGGGGGAGGGGCTGCTCGTTATTCAAGAGACCCAGTACTTC.

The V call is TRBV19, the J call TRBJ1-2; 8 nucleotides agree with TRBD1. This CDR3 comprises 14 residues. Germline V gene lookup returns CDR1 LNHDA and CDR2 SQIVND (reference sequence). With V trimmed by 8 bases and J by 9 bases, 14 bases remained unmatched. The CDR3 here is CASQTGTGASSYTF. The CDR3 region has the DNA TGTGCCAGTCAAACCGGGACAGGTGCGAGTAGCTACACCTTC.